This note documents a single T cell receptor beta chain sequence. The specificity of this receptor is unknown. No base qualities exist here, and no much larger clone lies one base off it. The data belong to a study of B cell selection in AIRE deficiency (dated by TCRdb to between 2018 and 2021). Broadly, across the study: A comparison of TCRbeta repertoires of sorted blood CD4+ conventional T cells and regulatory T cells was made between AIRE-deficient patients and healthy controls. The TCR-sequenced cohort comprised five AIRE-deficient APECED patients and five healthy control donors.

Broad study findings and their caveats: Roughly 30% of the Treg TCRbeta sequences shared among healthy donors were found in patient Tconv cells, which suggests that Treg-biased clones were diverted into the Tconv compartment. Shared Treg sequences had shorter CDR3s, reflecting a bias toward rearrangements with few non-templated nucleotide insertions. Only TCRbeta chains were sequenced, and about a third of the Treg sequences shared among healthy donors were also detected in healthy Tconv cells, possibly owing to differing TCRalpha chains. Tconv and Treg cells from AIRE-deficient patients showed TCRBV gene usage, CDR3 length and TCR diversity similar to those of healthy donors. Among over 3,000 shared Treg TCRbeta sequences, approximately 30% were found to be shared only among healthy donors and about 9% only among patients, suggesting that Treg selection is less efficient in the absence of AIRE.

Conventional CD4 T cells were sorted as cells that were CD4+CD127+. APECED syndrome was present in the AIRE-deficient patients. Sorting of Tconv and Treg cells intended for TCRbeta sequencing was performed on a FACSAria flow cytometer. Sorted cells were collected in 5-ml round-bottom polystyrene tubes, and dry cell pellets were stored frozen at -80 degrees C prior to sequencing. TCRbeta chain sequencing was performed with the immunoSEQ platform. Processing in the source paper ran as follows. About 1.1x10^5 distinct in-frame TCRbeta sequences from patients and some 130,000 from healthy donors were obtained from pooled conventional T cell repertoires. Treg TCRbeta sequences found in two or more individuals were classed as public, and these public Treg TCRbeta sequences were then looked for in Tconv repertoires. Differences between groups were assessed using Mann-Whitney U tests with Bonferroni-Dunn correction in GraphPad Prism 7.03. The clones in this table, taken by TCRdb from immuneACCESS, are in-frame only. Not every clone is retained; where verified, under half of the shortfall comes from an unresolved V gene, and the cause of the rest is unknown. The D gene and trimming were derived from the DNA, and the V and J assignments and clone size from that table. For this sample the table gives fewer than 30,000 clones, of which roughly 96% were detected only once. Together, the top ten hold about 0.2% of the sample.

V and J lose 1 base and 1 base, and a span of 5 bases separates them. CDR1 and CDR2 (SGHKS, YYEKEE) derive from the germline V gene (reference sequence). The CDR3 holds 13 amino acids from the cysteine to the phenylalanine. The DNA shown is the 39-base CDR3, in frame from base 1. This TCR was sampled from a human donor with AIRE deficiency. The chain uses TRBV5-5 and TRBJ2-5; confidence is insufficient to name the D gene. The sample consisted of conventional CD4+ T cells sorted from PBMCs. The CDR3 region has the sequence CASSLYFQETQYF. The nucleotides are TGTGCCAGCAGCTTGTACTTCCAAGAGACCCAGTACTTC.